Included here is one TCR beta chain sequence, with context. Sample-barcoded 5' priming and a J-beta primer mix drove a second PCR of about 7 to 12 cycles. The template-switch adaptor, which had 12 random nucleotides, put a tag on each cDNA molecule. TCRdb reprocessed the 5' RACE reads with MiXCR, giving one entry per CDR3 protein. The table records 1.5 million or so distinct CDR3 sequences, 42% of them present only once. This sample was included in a study of blood T cells in healthy people across ages. V was shortened by 4 bases and J by 7 bases, with 16 bases between the two germline ends. Germline-derived CDR1 and CDR2 are LGHNA and YNFKEQ. The CDR3 totals 15 residues. The individuals who served as donors were healthy Caucasians living in Russia, aged about 6 to 90.

This TCR came from a woman aged 18 to 35 in good health. The sample taken for sequencing was blood. This chain uses TRBV4-2 with TRBJ1-4; D possibly corresponds to TRBD1 (5 bases). CDR3 sequence reads: CASSRSQEVVEKLFF. The DNA of the CDR3 is TGTGCCAGCAGCCGCTCACAGGAAGTCGTTGAAAAACTGTTTTTT.